This TCR beta chain is from a study of CD8 T cells in ankylosing spondylitis. Notes on this clonotype: No antigen is known for it.

Study-wide points: Existing reports had already noted some motif variants in reactive arthritis synovial fluid and blood. Reported data indicate significant enrichment of disease-linked clones within matched ankylosing spondylitis synovial fluid. Disease-linked clones were CD8+ and relatively rare in peripheral blood. Characteristic, it appeared, of ankylosing spondylitis blood was a TCR beta motif of fewer than 10 highly homologous variants.

It was by quantitative 5'-RACE with molecular barcodes that TCR beta libraries were made. TCRdb analysed the 5' RACE reads with MiXCR anew, one entry per CDR3 protein. Among fewer than 400,000 distinct CDR3 sequences listed, about a fifth were seen once. The germline V gene encodes CDR1 SNHLY and CDR2 FYNNEI. Trimming cost V 9 bases and J 2 bases; bases outside gene matches: 6. The CDR3 is 14 residues long. J is TRBJ2-3 and V is TRBV2, with 9 bases identical to TRBD1. The clonotype originates from a male donor with ankylosing spondylitis. The sequencing input was blood, either unsorted or a sorted T cell fraction (not recorded which). The DNA for the CDR3 is TGTGCCAGGACCTGGACAGGGGACACAGATACGCAGTATTTT. Translated: CARTWTGDTDTQYF.